One sample yielded the 6 T cell receptor beta chains listed below, sequenced in a study of T cell changes during pregnancy in multiple sclerosis (dated by TCRdb to between 2019 and 2020). The method was the immunoSEQ multiplex PCR assay. TCRdb's version of the immuneACCESS table is confined to in-frame rearrangements and falls short of the full clone set. An unresolved V gene accounts for under half of the shortfall where checked; the remainder is of unknown origin. The sample records fewer than 45,000 clones, 90% of which are singletons. Jointly, the top ten make up 5% to 6.5% of the sample. Source: peripheral blood, taken in the third trimester of pregnancy. The origin of the receptors is a female donor in good health, enrolled as a control in a pregnancy study.

This chain uses TRBV2 with TRBJ2-1; D may be TRBD1 (5 bases). The CDR3 has 14 residues. CDR1 SNHLY and CDR2 FYNNEI come from the germline V gene. V lost 6 bases, J lost 8 bases, and 17 bases lay in between. The DNA of the CDR3 is TGTGCCAGCAGAAGTACAGGCCTCCCCCATGAGCAGTTCTTC. Translated, it gives CASRSTGLPHEQFF. Supplemented by reference TRBV2 and TRBJ2-1, the full variable domain reads EPEVTQTPSHQVTQMGQEVILRCVPISNHLYFYWYRQILGQKVEFLVSFYNNEISEKSEIFDDQFSVERPDGSNFTLKIRSTKLEDSAMYFCASRSTGLPHEQFFGPGTRLTVL.

For the CDR3, the DNA is TGCGCCAGCAGCTCGCGCAGTAGCAGAGAGACCCAGTACTTC. This sequence encodes CASSSRSSRETQYF. The rearrangement links TRBV5-1 to TRBJ2-5; D is uncertain. Germline CDR1 is SGHRS and CDR2 is YFSETQ. The CDR3 sequence is 14 residues long. Trimming shortened V by 3 bases and J by 4 bases, and 13 bases separated the two germline ends.

V and J are TRBV7-2 and TRBJ2-3; no reliable D call. With 2 bases removed from V and 8 bases from J, the gap between germline ends came to 8 bases. The CDR3 spans 12 residues. The germline gives CDR1 SGHTA, CDR2 FQGNSA. This CDR3 reads CASSLQRGTQYF. Here the CDR3 DNA reads TGTGCCAGCAGCTTACAGCGTGGTACGCAGTATTTT.

This clone was detected only a few times. V usage is TRBV5-5 and J usage is TRBJ1-5, with a possible D match to TRBD1 (6 bases). This CDR3 has 16 residues. The germline V and J ends were trimmed by 2 bases and 5 bases, with 17 bases remaining between them. The germline gives CDR1 SGHKS, CDR2 YYEKEE (reference sequence). The CDR3 here is CASSFDYGQSYQPQHF. CDR3 DNA sequence: TGTGCCAGCAGCTTTGATTATGGACAGTCATATCAGCCCCAGCATTTT.

The V and J genes are TRBV4-3 and TRBJ1-6, with no clear D. This CDR3 contains 19 residues. Per germline, CDR1 LGHNA and CDR2 YSLEER. V was cut by 1 base and J by 0 bases, with 16 bases left in between. CDR3 coding DNA: TGCGCCAGCAGCCAAGCGAGGCCTATCCCCGGCTCCTATAATTCACCCCTCCACTTT. This gives the protein CASSQARPIPGSYNSPLHF.

The J gene is TRBJ2-3, the V gene TRBV4-1, with D perhaps matching TRBD2 (5 bases). The CDR3 is made up of 17 amino acids. CDR1 and CDR2 (germline): MGHRA, YSYEKL. Trimming removed 4 bases from V and 2 bases from J, with 19 bases in between. CDR3 coding DNA: TGCGCCAGCAGCCTAGTAAGGACTGACGTGTACACAGATACGCAGTATTTT. As protein: CASSLVRTDVYTDTQYF.